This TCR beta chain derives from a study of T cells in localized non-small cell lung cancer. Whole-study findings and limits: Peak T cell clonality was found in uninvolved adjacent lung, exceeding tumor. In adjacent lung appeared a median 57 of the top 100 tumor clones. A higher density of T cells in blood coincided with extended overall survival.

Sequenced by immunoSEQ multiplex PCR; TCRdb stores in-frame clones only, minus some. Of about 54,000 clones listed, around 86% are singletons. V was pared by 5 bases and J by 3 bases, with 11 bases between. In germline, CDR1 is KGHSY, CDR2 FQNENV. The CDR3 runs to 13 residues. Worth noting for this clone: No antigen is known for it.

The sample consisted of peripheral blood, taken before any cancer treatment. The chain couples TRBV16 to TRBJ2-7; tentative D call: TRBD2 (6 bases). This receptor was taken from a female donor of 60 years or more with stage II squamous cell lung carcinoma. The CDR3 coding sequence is TGTGCCAGCAGCGGGGGGAATTTCTACGAGCAGTACTTC. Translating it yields CASSGGNFYEQYF.